A selection of T cell receptor beta chains follows, all from one sample in a study of control samples from healthy donors and cancer patients. The assay was immunoSEQ multiplex PCR, and TCRdb's table has in-frame clones only and misses some. The sample holds 85,000 to 120,000 clones, approximately 90% seen once. Sequencing used blood. These receptors were taken from a woman between 18 and 29 years old in good health. CDR3s include the opening cysteine and the closing phenylalanine or tryptophan. The D gene is left open where the match is weak. Where a row states a size, it is once, few, many or the class of an expanded clone; other rows omit it.

V gene	J gene	D gene	clone size	CDR3 DNA	CDR3 protein
TRBV12-3/TRBV12-4	TRBJ2-7	-	-	TGTGCCAGCAGTTACAGTTCCGGCGAGCAGTACTTC	CASSYSSGEQYF
TRBV10-3	TRBJ2-7	TRBD2	-	TGTGCCATCAGCCAGGACAGGCAAAGCGGGAGGGCCAGGAACGAGCAGTACTTC	CAISQDRQSGRARNEQYF
TRBV29-1	TRBJ1-1	-	-	TGCAGCGTTCTGGACACTGAAGCTTTCTTT	CSVLDTEAFF
TRBV28	TRBJ1-5	TRBD1	-	TGTGCCAGCAGTTTATCGGGACAGGGGAGCAATCAGCCCCAGCATTTT	CASSLSGQGSNQPQHF
TRBV4-3	TRBJ2-1	TRBD1	-	TGCGCCAGCAGCCAAAGGGAGACAGGGGCTGAGTGGGACAAACTTTACAATGAGCAGTTCTTC	CASSQRETGAEWDKLYNEQFF
TRBV3-1/TRBV3-2	TRBJ2-2	-	once	TGTGCCAGCAGCCAAGATGGCTGGGGGGAAGAAATGGACGGGGAGCTGTTTTTT	CASSQDGWGEEMDGELFF
TRBV4-2	TRBJ2-7	-	-	TGTGCCAGCAGCCAAGAGTTCACGGGCTCGTTTCTTGGGCAGTACTTC	CASSQEFTGSFLGQYF
TRBV18	TRBJ2-1	TRBD2	-	TGTGCCAGCCATCGGGTAGCGGGGACCTACAATGAGCAGTTCTTC	CASHRVAGTYNEQFF
TRBV5-6	TRBJ1-1	-	-	TGTGCCAGCAGCCCCCCGGGGGGCTACAAAGGAGCGACTGAAGCTTTCTTT	CASSPPGGYKGATEAFF
TRBV4-3	TRBJ2-6	-	-	TGCGCCAGCAGCCAAGATACTGGGGCCAACGTCCTGACTTTC	CASSQDTGANVLTF
TRBV7-9	TRBJ1-5	-	once	TGTGCCAGCAGCTTAGAGGGGCAGCCCCAGCATTTT	CASSLEGQPQHF
TRBV4-3	TRBJ2-3	TRBD2	-	TGCGCCAGCAGCCACGGGAGCGGGAGGGCCTACGATACGCAGTATTTT	CASSHGSGRAYDTQYF
TRBV4-2	TRBJ1-6	TRBD1	-	TGTGCCAGCAGCCAACTACAGGGGGCGGGAAATTCACCCCTCCACTTT	CASSQLQGAGNSPLHF
TRBV14	TRBJ2-1	TRBD1	-	TGTGCCAGCAGCCAGTCGGGCCGGGACAGGGGGCGGTATGAGCAGTTCTTC	CASSQSGRDRGRYEQFF
TRBV11-2	TRBJ1-1	-	-	TGTGCCAGCAGCTTAGACACTGAAGCTTTCTTT	CASSLDTEAFF
TRBV4-1	TRBJ1-2	-	-	TGCGCCAGCAGCCAAGATGGGGTTAACTATGGCTACACCTTC	CASSQDGVNYGYTF
TRBV19	TRBJ2-1	TRBD2	-	TGTGCCAGTACTCCCAGAGCCCCCCTTACTAGCGGGGAAAGCTCCTACAATGAGCAGTTCTTC	CASTPRAPLTSGESSYNEQFF
TRBV28	TRBJ2-3	-	-	TGTGCCAGCAGGGTTAGTAGGCCCACAGATACGCAGTATTTT	CASRVSRPTDTQYF
TRBV7-2	TRBJ1-5	-	-	TGTGCCAGCAGCTTAGGAGGGCACAGGGAGGATCAGCCCCAGCATTTT	CASSLGGHREDQPQHF
TRBV28	TRBJ2-1	-	-	TGTGCCAGCAGTTCCCCTCGTGGGGTAGCGTTTTTCAATGAGCAGTTCTTC	CASSSPRGVAFFNEQFF
TRBV6-5	TRBJ1-5	-	-	TGTGCCAAACTTCGTAAGGCCGATAGCAATCAGCCCCAGCATTTT	CAKLRKADSNQPQHF
TRBV5-8	TRBJ1-1	-	-	TGTGCCAGCAGCTTCGGAGGGGGGGCGGCTTTCTTT	CASSFGGGAAFF
TRBV6-5	TRBJ1-4	-	-	TGTGCCAGCAGTTACGACCTTCGGGCTAATGAAAAACTGTTTTTT	CASSYDLRANEKLFF
TRBV4-1	TRBJ2-7	TRBD1	once	TGCGCCAGCAGCCAAATTATAGACAGGGGACGCGAGCAGTACTTC	CASSQIIDRGREQYF
TRBV6-5	TRBJ1-1	-	-	TGTGCCAGCAGCCGACCGTACAGGGATGAAGCTTTCTTT	CASSRPYRDEAFF
TRBV9	TRBJ2-3	-	once	TGTGCCAGCAGCGTAGAGACCTCTAATACGCAGTATTTT	CASSVETSNTQYF
TRBV30	TRBJ1-3	TRBD1	-	TGTGCCTGGAGTTCAGGGGGTGGGGGAAACACCATATATTTT	CAWSSGGGGNTIYF